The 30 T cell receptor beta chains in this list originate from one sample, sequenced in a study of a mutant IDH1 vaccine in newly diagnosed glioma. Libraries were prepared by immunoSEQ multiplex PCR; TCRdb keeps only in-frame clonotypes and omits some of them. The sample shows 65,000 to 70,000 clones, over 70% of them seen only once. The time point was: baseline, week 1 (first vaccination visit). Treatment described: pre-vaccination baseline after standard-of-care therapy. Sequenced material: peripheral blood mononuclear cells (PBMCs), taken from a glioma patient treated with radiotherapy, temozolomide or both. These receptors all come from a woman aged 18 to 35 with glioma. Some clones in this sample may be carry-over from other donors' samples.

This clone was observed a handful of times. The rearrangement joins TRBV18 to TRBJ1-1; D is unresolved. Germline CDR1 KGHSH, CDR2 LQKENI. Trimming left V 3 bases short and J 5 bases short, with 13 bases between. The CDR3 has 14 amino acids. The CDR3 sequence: CASSPIRTKTEAFF. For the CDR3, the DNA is TGTGCCAGCTCACCTATTCGGACTAAAACTGAAGCTTTCTTT. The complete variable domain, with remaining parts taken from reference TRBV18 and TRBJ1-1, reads NAGVMQNPRHLVRRRGQEARLRCSPMKGHSHVYWYRQLPEEGLKFMVYLQKENIIDESGMPKERFSAEFPKEGPSILRIQQVVRGDSAAYFCASSPIRTKTEAFFGQGTRLTVV.

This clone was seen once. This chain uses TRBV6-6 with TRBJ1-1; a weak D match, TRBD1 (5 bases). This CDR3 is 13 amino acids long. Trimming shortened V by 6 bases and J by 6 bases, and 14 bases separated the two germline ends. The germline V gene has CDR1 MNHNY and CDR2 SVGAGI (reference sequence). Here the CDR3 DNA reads TGTGCCAGCAGAAAACGGGGGTCCCCTGAAGCTTTCTTT. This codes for CASRKRGSPEAFF.

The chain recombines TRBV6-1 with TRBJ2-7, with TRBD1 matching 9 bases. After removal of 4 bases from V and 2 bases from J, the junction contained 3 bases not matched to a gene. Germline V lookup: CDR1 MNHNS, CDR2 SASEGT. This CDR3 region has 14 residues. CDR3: CASSVGDRAYEQYF. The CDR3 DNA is TGTGCCAGCAGTGTTGGGGACAGGGCCTACGAGCAGTACTTC.

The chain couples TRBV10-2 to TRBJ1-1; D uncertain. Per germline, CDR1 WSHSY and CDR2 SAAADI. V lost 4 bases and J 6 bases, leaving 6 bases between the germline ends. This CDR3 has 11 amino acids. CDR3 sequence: CASSGLSEAFF. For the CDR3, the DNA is TGCGCCAGCAGTGGGTTGTCTGAAGCTTTCTTT.

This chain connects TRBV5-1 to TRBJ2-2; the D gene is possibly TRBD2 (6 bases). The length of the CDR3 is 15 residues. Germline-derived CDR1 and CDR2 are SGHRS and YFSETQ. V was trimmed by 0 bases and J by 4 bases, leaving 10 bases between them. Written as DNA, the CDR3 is TGCGCCAGCAGCTTGGACGGGAGAGGCACCGGGGAGCTGTTTTTT. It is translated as CASSLDGRGTGELFF.

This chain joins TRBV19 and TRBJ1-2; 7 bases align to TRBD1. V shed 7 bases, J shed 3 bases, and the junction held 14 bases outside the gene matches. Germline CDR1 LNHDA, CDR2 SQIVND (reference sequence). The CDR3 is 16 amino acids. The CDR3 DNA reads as TGTGCCAGTACTACAGAGAGGAGAGACAGGGACTATGGCTACACCTTC. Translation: CASTTERRDRDYGYTF.

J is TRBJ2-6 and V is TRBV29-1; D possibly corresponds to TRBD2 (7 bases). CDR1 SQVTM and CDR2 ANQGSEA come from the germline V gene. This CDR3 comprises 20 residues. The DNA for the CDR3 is TGCAGGGCCACGGGAGTGCGGGGGCCATTTCCCAGCTCTGGGGCCAACGTCCTGACTTTC. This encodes CRATGVRGPFPSSGANVLTF.

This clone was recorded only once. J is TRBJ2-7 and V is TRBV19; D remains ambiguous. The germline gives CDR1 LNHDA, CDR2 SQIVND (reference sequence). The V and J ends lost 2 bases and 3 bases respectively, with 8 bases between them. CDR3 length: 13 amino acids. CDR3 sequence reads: CASSIMQDYEQYF. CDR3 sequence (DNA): TGTGCCAGTAGTATAATGCAGGACTACGAGCAGTACTTC.

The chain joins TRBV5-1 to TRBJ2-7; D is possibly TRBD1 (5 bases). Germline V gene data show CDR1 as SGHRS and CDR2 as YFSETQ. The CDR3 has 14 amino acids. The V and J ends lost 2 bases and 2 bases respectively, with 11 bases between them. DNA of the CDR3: TGCGCCAGCAGCTTAGAAAGGGGTGCCTACGAGCAGTACTTC. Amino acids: CASSLERGAYEQYF.

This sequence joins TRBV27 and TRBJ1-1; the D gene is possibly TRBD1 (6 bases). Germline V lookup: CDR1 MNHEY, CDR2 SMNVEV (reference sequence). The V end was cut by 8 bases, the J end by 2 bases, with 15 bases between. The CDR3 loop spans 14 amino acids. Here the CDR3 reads CASGRGRGNTEAFF. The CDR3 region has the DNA TGTGCCAGCGGGAGGGGCAGGGGAAACACTGAAGCTTTCTTT.

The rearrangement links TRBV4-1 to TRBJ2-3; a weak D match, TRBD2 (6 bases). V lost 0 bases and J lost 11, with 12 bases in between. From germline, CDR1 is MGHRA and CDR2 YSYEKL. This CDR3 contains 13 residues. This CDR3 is CASSQEGRRGQYF. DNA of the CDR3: TGCGCCAGCAGCCAAGAAGGGAGGCGAGGGCAGTATTTT.

CDR3: CASSDPNRVSGANVLTF. The CDR3 DNA reads TGTGCCAGCAGTGACCCTAACAGGGTGTCTGGGGCCAACGTCCTGACTTTC. J is TRBJ2-6 and V is TRBV25-1, with D possibly TRBD1 on 6 matching bases. Germline CDR1 MGHDK, CDR2 SYGVNS. This CDR3 comprises 17 residues. V shed 3 bases and J shed 1 base, with 13 bases lying between them. Looking up the rest from reference TRBV25-1 and TRBJ2-6 gives the full variable domain: EADIYQTPRYLVIGTGKKITLECSQTMGHDKMYWYQQDPGMELHLIHYSYGVNSTEKGDLSSESTVSRIRTEHFPLTLESARPSHTSQYLCASSDPNRVSGANVLTFGAGSRLTVL.

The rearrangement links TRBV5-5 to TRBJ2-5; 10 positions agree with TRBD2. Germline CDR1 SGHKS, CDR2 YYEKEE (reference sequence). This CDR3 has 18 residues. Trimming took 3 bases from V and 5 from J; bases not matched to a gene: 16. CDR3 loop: CASSSTLPSGGASETQYF. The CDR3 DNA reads TGTGCCAGCAGCTCGACTCTCCCCAGCGGGGGGGCATCGGAGACCCAGTACTTC.

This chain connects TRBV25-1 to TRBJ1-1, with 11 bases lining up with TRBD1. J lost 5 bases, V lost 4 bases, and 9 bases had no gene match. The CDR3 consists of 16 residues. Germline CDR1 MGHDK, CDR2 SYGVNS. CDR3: CASSVWTGGSQTEAFF. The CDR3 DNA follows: TGTGCCAGCAGTGTCTGGACAGGGGGCTCACAAACTGAAGCTTTCTTT.

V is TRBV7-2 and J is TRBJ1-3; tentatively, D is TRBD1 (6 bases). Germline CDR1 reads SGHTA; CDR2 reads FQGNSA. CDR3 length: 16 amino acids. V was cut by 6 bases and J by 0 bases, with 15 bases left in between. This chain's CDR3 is CASSSQPGASGNTIYF. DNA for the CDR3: TGTGCCAGCAGTTCGCAGCCGGGGGCCTCTGGAAACACCATATATTTT.

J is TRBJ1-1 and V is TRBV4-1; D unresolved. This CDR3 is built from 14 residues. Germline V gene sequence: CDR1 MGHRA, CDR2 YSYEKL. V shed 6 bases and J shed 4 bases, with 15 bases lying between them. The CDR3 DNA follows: TGCGCCAGCAGGCCGGTGGAGACGGGCACTGAAGCTTTCTTT. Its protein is CASRPVETGTEAFF.

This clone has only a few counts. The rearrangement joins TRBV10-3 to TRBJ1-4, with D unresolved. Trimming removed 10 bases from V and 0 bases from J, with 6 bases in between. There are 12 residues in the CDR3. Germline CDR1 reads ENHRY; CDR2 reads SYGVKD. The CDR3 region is CATRATNEKLFF. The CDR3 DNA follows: TGTGCCACCCGCGCAACTAATGAAAAACTGTTTTTT.

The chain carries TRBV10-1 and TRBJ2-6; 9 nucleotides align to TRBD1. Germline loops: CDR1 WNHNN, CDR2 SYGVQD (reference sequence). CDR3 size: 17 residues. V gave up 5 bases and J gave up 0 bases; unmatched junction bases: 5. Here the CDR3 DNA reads TGCGCCAGCAGTCCAGGACAGGGGTCCTCTGGGGCCAACGTCCTGACTTTC. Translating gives CASSPGQGSSGANVLTF.

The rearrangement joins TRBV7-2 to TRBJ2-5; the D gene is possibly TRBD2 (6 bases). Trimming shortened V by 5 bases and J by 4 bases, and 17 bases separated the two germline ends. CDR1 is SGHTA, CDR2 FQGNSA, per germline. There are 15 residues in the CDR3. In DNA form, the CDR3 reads TGTGCCAGCAGCCCGATAGGGACTCCTCGAGAGACCCAGTACTTC. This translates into CASSPIGTPRETQYF.

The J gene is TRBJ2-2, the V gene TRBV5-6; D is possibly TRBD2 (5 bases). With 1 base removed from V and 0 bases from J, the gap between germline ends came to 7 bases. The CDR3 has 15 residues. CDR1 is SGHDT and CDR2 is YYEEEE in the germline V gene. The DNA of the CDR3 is TGTGCCAGCAGCTTGCGGGAAACGAACACCGGGGAGCTGTTTTTT. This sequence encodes CASSLRETNTGELFF.

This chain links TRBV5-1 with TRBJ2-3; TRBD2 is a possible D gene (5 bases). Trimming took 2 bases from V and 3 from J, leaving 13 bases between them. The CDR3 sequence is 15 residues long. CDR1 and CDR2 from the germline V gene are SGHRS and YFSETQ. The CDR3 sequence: CASSFYRDRTDTQYF. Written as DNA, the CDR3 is TGCGCCAGCAGCTTTTACCGGGATAGGACAGATACGCAGTATTTT.

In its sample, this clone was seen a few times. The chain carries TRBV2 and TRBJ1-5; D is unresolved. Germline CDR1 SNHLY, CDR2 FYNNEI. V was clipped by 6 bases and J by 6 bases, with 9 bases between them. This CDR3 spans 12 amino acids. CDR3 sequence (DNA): TGTGCCAGCAGCCGGCGACCTCAGCCCCAGCATTTT. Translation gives CASSRRPQPQHF. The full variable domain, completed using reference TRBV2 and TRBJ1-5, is EPEVTQTPSHQVTQMGQEVILRCVPISNHLYFYWYRQILGQKVEFLVSFYNNEISEKSEIFDDQFSVERPDGSNFTLKIRSTKLEDSAMYFCASSRRPQPQHFGDGTRLSIL.

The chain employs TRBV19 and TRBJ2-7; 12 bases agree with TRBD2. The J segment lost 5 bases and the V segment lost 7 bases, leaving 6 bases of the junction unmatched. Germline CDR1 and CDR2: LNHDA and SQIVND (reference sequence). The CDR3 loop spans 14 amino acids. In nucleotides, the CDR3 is TGTGCCAGTAAAGTGACTAGCGGGAGTAACGAGCAGTACTTC. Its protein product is CASKVTSGSNEQYF.

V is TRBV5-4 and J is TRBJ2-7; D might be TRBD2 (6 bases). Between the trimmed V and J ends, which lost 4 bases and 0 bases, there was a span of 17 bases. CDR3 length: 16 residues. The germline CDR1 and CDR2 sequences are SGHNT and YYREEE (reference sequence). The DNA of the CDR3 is TGTGCCAGCAGCCCGGAGGCGGGGATGAGCTCCTACGAGCAGTACTTC. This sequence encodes CASSPEAGMSSYEQYF.

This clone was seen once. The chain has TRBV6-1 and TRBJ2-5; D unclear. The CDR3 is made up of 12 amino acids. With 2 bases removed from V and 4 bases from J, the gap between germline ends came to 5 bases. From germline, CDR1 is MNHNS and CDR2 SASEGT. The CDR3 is CASSEYGETQYF. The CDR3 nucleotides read TGTGCCAGCAGTGAATATGGAGAGACCCAGTACTTC.

The DNA of the CDR3 is TGTGCCAGCAGCGTTGGAGTGGTTCAGCCCCAGCATTTT. Its translation: CASSVGVVQPQHF. The rearrangement uses TRBV9 and TRBJ1-5; D is ambiguous. Per germline, CDR1 SGDLS and CDR2 YYNGEE. Deletions cut 2 bases from V and 6 bases from J, with 9 bases between. This CDR3 has 13 amino acids.

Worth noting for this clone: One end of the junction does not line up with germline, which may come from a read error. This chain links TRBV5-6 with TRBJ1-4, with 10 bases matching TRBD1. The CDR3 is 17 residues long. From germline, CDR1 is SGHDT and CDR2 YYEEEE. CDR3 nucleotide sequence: TGTGCTAGCAGCTTCATGACAGGGGGCTTAGCTAATGAAAAACTGTTTTTT. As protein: CASSFMTGGLANEKLFF.

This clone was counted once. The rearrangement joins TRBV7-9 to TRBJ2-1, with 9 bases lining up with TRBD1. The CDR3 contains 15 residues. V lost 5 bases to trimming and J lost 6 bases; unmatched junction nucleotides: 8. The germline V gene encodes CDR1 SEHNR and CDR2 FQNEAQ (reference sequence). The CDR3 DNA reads TGTGCCAGCAGCCGGACAGGGGCCGTCTTCAATGAGCAGTTCTTC. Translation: CASSRTGAVFNEQFF.

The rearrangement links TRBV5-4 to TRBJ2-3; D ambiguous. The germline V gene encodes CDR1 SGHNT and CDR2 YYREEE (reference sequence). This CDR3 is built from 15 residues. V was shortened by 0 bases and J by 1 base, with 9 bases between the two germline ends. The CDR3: CASSLASGGTDTQYF. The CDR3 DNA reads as TGTGCCAGCAGCTTGGCCTCCGGCGGCACAGATACGCAGTATTTT.

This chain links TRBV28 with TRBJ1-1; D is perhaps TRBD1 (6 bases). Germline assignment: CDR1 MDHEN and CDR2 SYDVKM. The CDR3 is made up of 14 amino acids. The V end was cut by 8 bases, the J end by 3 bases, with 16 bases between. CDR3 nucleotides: TGTGCCAGCCGGGGGCCAGGGCCGTACACTGAAGCTTTCTTT. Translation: CASRGPGPYTEAFF.